The sequence of this TCR beta chain was determined in a study of cytomegalovirus exposure and HLA in healthy donors. Amplification used 60 Vbeta primers and 13 Jbeta primers. Using immunoSEQ multiplex PCR, the repertoire was profiled, and TCRdb retains in-frame clones only, with some absent. Here the sample spans under 150,000 clones, 70% to 85% being singletons. V was trimmed by 6 bases and J by 4 bases, leaving 12 bases between them. In germline, CDR1 is SQVTM, CDR2 ANQGSEA. This CDR3 comprises 12 residues. This clone was counted a few times. The sample consisted of PBMCs. The chain has TRBV29-1 and TRBJ1-1; no definite D call. The clonotype originates from a boy between 2 and 10 years old in good health and CMV-seronegative. The CDR3 loop reads CSVARRGTEAFF. CDR3 DNA: TGCAGCGTAGCCCGCAGAGGCACTGAAGCTTTCTTT.